The 3 T cell receptor beta chains reported below all come from one sample, sequenced in a study of blood T cells in healthy people across ages. A J-beta primer mix and a sample-barcoded 5' primer were used in a second PCR of roughly 7 to 12 cycles. In TCRdb, the 5' RACE reads were re-called with MiXCR into one record per CDR3 protein. The sample lists under 2,000,000 distinct CDR3 sequences; approximately 50% were seen once. The material sequenced was blood. The receptors stem from a woman aged 40-49 years in good health.

The chain couples TRBV7-9 to TRBJ2-4; D gene ambiguous. The assigned J gene may be wrong: the sequence end matches TRBJ2-7 better. Germline CDR1 is SEHNR and CDR2 is FQNEAQ (reference sequence). The CDR3 runs 13 residues. The CDR3 loop reads CASSLHSFYEQYF. In DNA form, the CDR3 reads TGTGCCAGCAGCTTACATTCTTTCTACGAGCAGTACTTC.

The chain joins TRBV7-2 to TRBJ2-5, with 8 bases lining up with TRBD1. CDR3 size: 14 residues. CDR1 SGHTA and CDR2 FQGNSA come from the germline V gene. The trim removed 5 bases at V and 6 bases at J, leaving 8 bases unmatched. CDR3 sequence: CASSPRDRRKTQYF. The CDR3 DNA reads TGTGCCAGCAGCCCTAGGGACAGGAGAAAGACCCAGTACTTC.

The chain carries TRBV6-6 and TRBJ1-2; tentative D call: TRBD1 (6 bases). Germline-derived CDR1 and CDR2 are MNHNY and SVGAGI (reference sequence). The CDR3 is 16 amino acids. The V end was cut by 6 bases, the J end by 0 bases, with 17 bases between. CDR3 DNA: TGTGCCAGCAGACGTGCGCAGGGGCAGGCTAACTATGGCTACACCTTC. Protein sequence: CASRRAQGQANYGYTF.